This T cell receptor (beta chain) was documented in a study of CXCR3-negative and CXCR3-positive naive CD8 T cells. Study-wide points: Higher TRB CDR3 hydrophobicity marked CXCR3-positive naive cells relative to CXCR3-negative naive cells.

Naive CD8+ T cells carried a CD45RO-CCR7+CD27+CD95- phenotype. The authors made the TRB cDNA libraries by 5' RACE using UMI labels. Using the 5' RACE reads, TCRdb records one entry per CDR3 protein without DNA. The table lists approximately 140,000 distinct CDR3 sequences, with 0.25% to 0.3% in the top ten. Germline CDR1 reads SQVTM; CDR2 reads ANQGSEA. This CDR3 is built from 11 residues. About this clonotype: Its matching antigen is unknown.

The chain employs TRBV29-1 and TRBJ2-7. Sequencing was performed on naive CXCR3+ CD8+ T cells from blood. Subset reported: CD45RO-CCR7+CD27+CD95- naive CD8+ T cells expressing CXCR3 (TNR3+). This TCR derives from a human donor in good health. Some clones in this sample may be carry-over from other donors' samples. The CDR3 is CSVDWGNEQYF.